One sample yielded the 24 T cell receptor delta chains listed below, sequenced in a study of delta chains in infants with herpesvirus infections. TCR cDNA was made from PBMC RNA with gamma- and delta-chain-specific primers. TCRdb reanalyzed the RT-PCR reads using CATT. The sample records over 1,000 delta-chain clones, 8.2% being singletons. The sample here was peripheral blood, taken at time point 2 of longitudinal follow-up. The receptor source for this set is a human donor who was a Ugandan infant, either HIV-exposed or HIV-unexposed (not recorded which).

Remarks on this clone: Being one base from a much bigger clone, this may be a read error. The chain carries TRDV1 and TRDJ1; D possibly corresponds to TRDD2 (6 bases). CDR1 and CDR2 (germline): TSWWSYY, QGS. The CDR3 is 13 amino acids. Trimming left V 1 base short and J 5 bases short, with 8 bases between. The chain's CDR3 is CALGEPFRDKLIF. In DNA, the CDR3 is TGTGCTCTTGGGGAACCCTTCCGAGATAAACTCATCTTT.

Turning to this clone: This same CDR3 is encoded by further DNA sequences in the sample. The chain joins TRDV1 to TRDJ1; TRDD3 agrees at 9 bases. This CDR3 is 22 amino acids long. V shed 6 bases and J 0 bases; nucleotides not matched to a gene: 26. Germline CDR1 reads TSWWSYY; CDR2 reads QGS. The CDR3 DNA follows: TGTGCTCTTGGTGAATCCTGCCTACTCCCGTACTGGGGGACGTTGTACACCGATAAACTCATCTTT. This translates into CALGESCLLPYWGTLYTDKLIF.

Concerning this clone: At the DNA level, this CDR3 is encoded by other sequences in the same sample as well. This chain connects TRDV1 to TRDJ1; D might be TRDD3 (5 bases). The CDR3 runs to 18 residues. Trimming cost V 5 bases and J 0 bases, with 22 bases left between them. Germline CDR1 is TSWWSYY and CDR2 is QGS. The CDR3 DNA follows: TGTGCTCTTGGGAATCTTTTCCGGGATGCACCATACACCGATAAACTCATCTTT. Its translation: CALGNLFRDAPYTDKLIF.

The chain employs TRDV3 and TRDJ1; 7 bases agree with TRDD3. The CDR3 is made up of 19 amino acids. The germline gives CDR1 TVYSNPD, CDR2 GDNSRS (reference sequence). V dropped 4 bases and J dropped 0; count of bases not matched to a gene: 23. The CDR3 protein is CASVLAKSDWGPYTDKLIF. CDR3 sequence (DNA): TGTGCCTCCGTTCTCGCCAAGTCCGACTGGGGACCGTACACCGATAAACTCATCTTT.

This chain connects TRDV1 to TRDJ3; maybe TRDD3 (5 bases). Trimming removed 5 bases at V and 0 bases at J, with 17 bases between. CDR1 is TSWWSYY, CDR2 QGS, per germline. This CDR3 region has 19 residues. CDR3 sequence (DNA): TGTGCTCTTGGGAAGAGGAGGGGGGGCCCCTCCTGGGACACCCGACAGATGTTTTTC. Amino acids: CALGKRRGGPSWDTRQMFF.

Relative to its sample, this clone is large. The chain joins TRDV1 to TRDJ1; D is perhaps TRDD3 (6 bases). Germline CDR1 is TSWWSYY and CDR2 is QGS. This CDR3 comprises 18 residues. V lost 2 bases and J lost 0, with 19 bases in between. The CDR3, as DNA: TGTGCTCTTGGGGAAAAGTTGATTTCTGGGGTCTACACCGATAAACTCATCTTT. Translation: CALGEKLISGVYTDKLIF.

Only a few counts were recorded for this clone. CDR3 loop: CALGLFSPYRGIKGGLTAQLFF. The CDR3 DNA reads as TGTGCTCTTGGGTTGTTTTCCCCTTACAGGGGGATAAAAGGGGGTTTGACAGCACAACTCTTCTTT. The chain links TRDV1 to TRDJ2; 8 bases are shared with TRDD3. The CDR3 extends over 22 amino acids. V lost 5 bases and J lost 1; bases outside the gene matches: 24. CDR1 TSWWSYY and CDR2 QGS come from the germline V gene.

To note about this clone: A much larger clone lies one base from this, so it may be a read error. This chain links TRDV3 with TRDJ1, with TRDD3 matching 10 bases. This CDR3 has 17 residues. J lost 0 bases, V lost 0 bases, and 10 bases had no gene match. From germline, CDR1 is TVYSNPD and CDR2 GDNSRS (reference sequence). The CDR3 region is CAFRAVLGDSYTDKLIF. The CDR3 bases are TGTGCCTTTAGGGCGGTACTGGGGGATTCATACACCGATAAACTCATCTTT.

Only a few counts were recorded for this clone. The chain employs TRDV2 and TRDJ1, with TRDD3 matching over 9 bases. Looked up from germline, CDR1 is GEAIGNYY and CDR2 is EKD. After removal of 3 bases from V and 3 bases from J, the junction contained 4 bases not matched to a gene. This CDR3 is built from 14 residues. The CDR3 region has the DNA TGTGCCTGTGACGCCCTGGGGGATCCCGATAAACTCATCTTT. Translating it yields CACDALGDPDKLIF.

The table lists this clone with a few counts. The CDR3, as DNA: TGTGCAATGAGAAAACCCCAAACCCCCATACAGTGGATACGGCGAGGTACACTCATCTTT. Translated, it gives CAMRKPQTPIQWIRRGTLIF. The chain recombines TRAV14/DV4 with TRDJ1; 7 nucleotides line up with TRDD3. TCRdb leaves out the J gene; it was filled in here by matching the DNA to germline. From germline, CDR1 is TSDPSYG and CDR2 QGSYDQQN (reference sequence). J was trimmed by 10 bases and V by 5 bases; bases with no gene match: 31. The CDR3 runs to 20 residues.

The chain combines TRDV2 with TRDJ3; 13 bases match TRDD3. TCRdb carries no J gene annotation; the J gene was assigned here by matching the DNA with germline. The CDR3 sequence is 20 residues long. Germline lookup yields CDR1 GEAIGNYY and CDR2 EKD. V lost 3 bases to trimming and J lost 4 bases; unmatched junction nucleotides: 11. In DNA form, the CDR3 reads TGTGCCTGTGACCCCCTCGTACTGGGGGATACGACATGGGACACCCGACAGATGTTTTTC. Protein sequence: CACDPLVLGDTTWDTRQMFF.

This clone was counted only a few times. CDR3 DNA: TGTGCCTGTGACACCCTACGTGGCGCCTCCTGGGGACCTTCTGGGACCGATAAACTCATCTTT. It translates to CACDTLRGASWGPSGTDKLIF. The V and J genes are TRDV2 and TRDJ1, with D tentatively TRDD3 (6 bases). Assignment of the J gene here rests on matching the DNA to germline, because TCRdb gives none. CDR3 length: 21 residues. Germline values: CDR1 GEAIGNYY, CDR2 EKD. V lost 0 bases and J 2 bases, leaving 30 bases between the germline ends.

In this sample, this clone is large. The chain employs TRDV1 and TRDJ1, with 10 bases that match TRDD3. The CDR3 covers 22 residues. V was pared by 1 base and J by 4 bases, with 24 bases of the junction left unmatched. The V gene's germline CDR1 is TSWWSYY and CDR2 QGS. CDR3 DNA: TGTGCTCTTGGGGAACAAAGATCCCCCTACGTGAGGGGGGATACGGGCGGCGATAAACTCATCTTT. Amino acid sequence: CALGEQRSPYVRGDTGGDKLIF.

By sample share, this clone is large. The chain has TRDV2 and TRDJ1; 8 bases line up with TRDD3. The CDR3 sequence is 19 residues long. With V trimmed by 0 bases and J by 0 bases, 14 bases remained unmatched. Germline V gives CDR1 GEAIGNYY, CDR2 EKD. This CDR3 is CACDTVRTGGQPYTDKLIF. In nucleotides, the CDR3 is TGTGCCTGTGACACCGTGAGGACTGGGGGCCAGCCCTACACCGATAAACTCATCTTT.

This clone was picked up a small number of times. A read error is possible here, since a much larger clone lies one base away. CDR3 sequence reads: CALGVRRFGACRMTGGYAYTGKLIF. CDR3 nucleotides: TGTGCTCTTGGGGTGAGACGATTTGGGGCGTGTCGTATGACTGGGGGATACGCGTACACCGGTAAACTCATCTTT. This rearrangement joins TRDV1 to TRDJ1; TRDD3 matches at 13 bases. The CDR3 length is 25 residues. CDR1 is TSWWSYY and CDR2 is QGS in the germline V gene.

The V and J genes are TRDV2 and TRDJ1, with TRDD3 identical over 9 bases. CDR1 and CDR2 from the germline V gene are GEAIGNYY and EKD. The CDR3 has 18 residues. V lost 3 bases to trimming and J lost 0 bases; unmatched junction nucleotides: 13. This CDR3 is CACDSLVVGDSYTDKLIF. The CDR3 DNA reads TGTGCCTGTGACTCACTCGTAGTGGGGGATAGTTACACCGATAAACTCATCTTT.

By frequency in the sample, this clone is large. The genes are TRDV1 and TRDJ1; TRDD3 matches 8 bases. The V gene's germline CDR1 is TSWWSYY and CDR2 QGS. The CDR3 spans 19 residues. The V segment lost 2 bases and the J segment 0 bases; nucleotides outside the gene matches: 14. The CDR3 nucleotides read TGTGCTCTTGGGGAAGCGGCCTACGGGGTACTGGGGGACACCGATAAACTCATCTTT. Its protein product is CALGEAAYGVLGDTDKLIF.

There are a few counts of this clone. V and J are TRDV2 and TRDJ3; D is unclear. The V end lost 5 bases, the J end lost 0 bases, and 13 bases lay between the germline ends. Germline V gives CDR1 GEAIGNYY, CDR2 EKD. The CDR3 is made up of 17 amino acids. The CDR3 DNA reads TGTGCCTGTGTGCGTGGCCCCAGCTCCTGGGACACCCGACAGATGTTTTTC. This translates into CACVRGPSSWDTRQMFF.

This clone has more than one count but fewer than ten. This may come from a read error, since a much larger clone is one base off. Other DNA variants within this sample encode the same CDR3. The chain uses TRDV1 and TRDJ1, with TRDD3 as a possible D gene (6 bases). Per germline, CDR1 TSWWSYY and CDR2 QGS. This CDR3 is built from 16 residues. As DNA, the CDR3 is TGTGCTCTTGATCTACGGTGGGGGGTCTACACTGATAAACTCATCTTT. Its translation: CALDLRWGVYTDKLIF.

The chain has TRDV1 and TRDJ1; 8 nucleotides agree with TRDD3. The J gene is absent in TCRdb and was assigned here via DNA matching to germline. CDR1 is TSWWSYY and CDR2 is QGS in the germline V gene. The trim removed 5 bases at V and 4 bases at J, leaving 18 bases unmatched. CDR3 length equals 18 residues. CDR3 bases: TGTGCTCTTGGGACTCACACCGTACTGGGGGGCCACGGCGATAAACTCATCTTT. Residues: CALGTHTVLGGHGDKLIF.

This chain uses TRDV2 with TRDJ3; 11 bases align to TRDD3. No J gene is reported in TCRdb; it was inferred here by comparing the DNA with germline. V gave up 2 bases and J gave up 0 bases; unmatched junction bases: 5. Germline V lookup: CDR1 GEAIGNYY, CDR2 EKD. This CDR3 has 19 amino acids. Here the CDR3 reads CACDKVLGDSSWDTRQMFF. The CDR3 nucleotides are TGTGCCTGTGACAAGGTACTGGGGGATAGCTCCTGGGACACCCGACAGATGTTTTTC.

This chain connects TRDV1 to TRDJ1; 9 bases are a match to TRDD3. Germline CDR1 reads TSWWSYY; CDR2 reads QGS. J lost 0 bases, V lost 2 bases, and 16 bases had no gene match. CDR3 length: 20 residues. CDR3 nucleotides: TGTGCTCTTGGGGAAGGACTGGGGGACTTCAAGAAGCGGTACACCGATAAACTCATCTTT. This encodes CALGEGLGDFKKRYTDKLIF.

This clone rates as medium-sized. The V call is TRDV2, the J call TRDJ3, with TRDD3 identical over 9 bases. Germline assignment: CDR1 GEAIGNYY and CDR2 EKD. Trimming took 4 bases from V and 0 from J; bases not matched to a gene: 3. The CDR3 covers 17 residues. The CDR3 DNA reads as TGTGCCTGTGAGTACTGGGGGAGCTCCTGGGACACCCGACAGATGTTTTTC. Translated: CACEYWGSSWDTRQMFF.

This clone was recorded a few times. The V and J genes are TRAV36/DV7 and TRDJ1; either TRDD2 or TRDD3 may supply D (5 bases each). TCRdb lists no J gene, so it was determined here by aligning the DNA to germline. Trimming removed 6 bases from V and 0 bases from J, with 24 bases in between. The CDR3 spans 17 residues. The germline gives CDR1 VTNFRS, CDR2 LTSSGIE (reference sequence). Written as DNA, the CDR3 is TGTGCTGCAGGGGCCCCTACAGGGGACAAGTACACCGATAAACTCATCTTT. Amino acids: CAAGAPTGDKYTDKLIF.